The clone carrying this T cell receptor beta chain was counted ten times or more. What it binds is unknown. No progression to ophthalmopathy over 18 months defined stable hyperthyroidism. Enrolled hyperthyroidism patients had a new diagnosis, a duration under 2 months, and an age of 18 to 65. The data are from a study of Graves' ophthalmopathy and Graves' hyperthyroidism. Amplification of the TCR beta CDR3 regions used RNA transcripts (as template). HTBI primers were used in a first-round RT-PCR, which preceded a second-round multiplex PCR. TCRdb processed the multiplex PCR reads anew with MiXCR; each CDR3 protein has one entry. The sample carries 300,000 to 500,000 distinct CDR3 sequences, approximately 15% recorded once. General study points: Also, most clonotypes expanded in the thyroid above 0.001 frequency appeared in blood. Ophthalmopathy progression prediction by the model yielded a sensitivity of 55% to 71% and a specificity of around 72%.

The CDR3 runs to 13 residues. Trimming pared 6 bases from V and 4 bases from J, leaving 13 bases between. The germline V gene has CDR1 DFQATT and CDR2 SNEGSKA (reference sequence). The source material was peripheral blood. The origin of this receptor is a woman between 18 and 30 years old with stable Graves' hyperthyroidism. The chain has TRBV20-1 and TRBJ1-5, with a possible D match to TRBD1 (6 bases). The CDR3 sequence: CSAMRTGNQPQHF. Here the CDR3 DNA reads TGCAGTGCCATGCGTACAGGGAATCAGCCCCAGCATTTT.